One and the same sample provided the 5 T cell receptor beta chains below, sequenced in a study of blood T cell repertoires in COVID-19. Here immunoSEQ multiplex PCR was the method, and the copy in TCRdb shows in-frame clones only, minus some. Here the sample spans about 40,000 clones, roughly 87% being singletons. The sequencing sample was made of peripheral blood. These receptors were collected from a woman aged 80 or over with active COVID-19.

A few counts support this clone. This sequence joins TRBV6-5 and TRBJ2-3; 11 bases are shared with TRBD2. Unmatched junction bases numbered 10, after V lost 6 bases and J lost 8 bases. Germline V gives CDR1 MNHEY, CDR2 SVGAGI. The CDR3 runs 15 residues. DNA of the CDR3: TGTGCCAGCAGCTTTAGGACTAGCGGGCCCGCTACGCAGTATTTT. This encodes CASSFRTSGPATQYF.

This clone occurred once. The V gene is TRBV5-1, the J gene TRBJ2-2, with D uncertain. V gave up 4 bases and J gave up 1 base, with 8 bases separating them. The length of the CDR3 is 14 residues. Germline CDR1 and CDR2: SGHRS and YFSETQ. The CDR3 is CASSRAGNTGELFF. The CDR3 nucleotides read TGCGCCAGCAGCCGTGCAGGGAACACCGGGGAGCTGTTTTTT.

This chain joins TRBV19 and TRBJ2-7, with TRBD1 matching 7 bases. CDR1 is LNHDA and CDR2 is SQIVND in the germline V gene (reference sequence). The CDR3 is 14 residues long. V lost 4 bases to trimming and J lost 4 bases; unmatched junction nucleotides: 7. CDR3 loop: CASSKTTGFYEQYF. CDR3 in DNA: TGTGCCAGTAGTAAGACGACAGGGTTTTACGAGCAGTACTTC.

This rearrangement joins TRBV15 to TRBJ1-1; perhaps TRBD1 as D (6 bases). CDR1 LNHNV and CDR2 YYDKDF come from the germline V gene (reference sequence). V shed 1 base and J shed 5 bases, with 11 bases lying between them. The CDR3 contains 14 residues. The CDR3 DNA is TGTGCCACCAGCAGAGTGGGGGCGGGTACTGAAGCTTTCTTT. Amino acid sequence: CATSRVGAGTEAFF. The full variable domain, rest sourced from reference TRBV15 and TRBJ1-1, is DAMVIQNPRYQVTQFGKPVTLSCSQTLNHNVMYWYQQKSSQAPKLLFHYYDKDFNNEADTPDNFQSRRPNTSFCFLDIRSPGLGDTAMYLCATSRVGAGTEAFFGQGTRLTVV.

The rearrangement uses TRBV12-3 or TRBV12-4 and TRBJ2-5; a possible D gene is TRBD1 (5 bases). The CDR3 consists of 13 residues. V was cut by 3 bases and J by 3 bases, with 8 bases left in between. CDR3 residues: CASSLLTEETQYF. The CDR3 DNA follows: TGTGCCAGCAGTTTGCTGACAGAAGAGACCCAGTACTTC.